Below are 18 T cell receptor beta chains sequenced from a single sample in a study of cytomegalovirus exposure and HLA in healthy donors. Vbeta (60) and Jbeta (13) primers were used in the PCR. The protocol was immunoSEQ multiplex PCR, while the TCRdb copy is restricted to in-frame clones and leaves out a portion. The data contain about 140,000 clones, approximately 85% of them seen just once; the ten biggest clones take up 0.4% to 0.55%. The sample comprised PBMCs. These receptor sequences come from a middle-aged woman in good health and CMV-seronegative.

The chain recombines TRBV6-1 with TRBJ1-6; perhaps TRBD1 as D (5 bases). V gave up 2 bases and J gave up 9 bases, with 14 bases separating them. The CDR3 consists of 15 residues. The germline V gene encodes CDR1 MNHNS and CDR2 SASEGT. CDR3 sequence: CASSERGAGVSPLHF. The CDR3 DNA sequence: TGTGCCAGCAGTGAACGGGGTGCGGGGGTTTCACCCCTCCACTTT.

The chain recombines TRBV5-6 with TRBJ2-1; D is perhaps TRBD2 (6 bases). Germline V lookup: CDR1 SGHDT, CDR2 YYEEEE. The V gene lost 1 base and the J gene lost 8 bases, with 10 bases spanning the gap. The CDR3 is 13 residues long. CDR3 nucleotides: TGTGCCAGCAGCTTGCTCGGGAGCTATGAGCAGTTCTTC. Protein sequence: CASSLLGSYEQFF.

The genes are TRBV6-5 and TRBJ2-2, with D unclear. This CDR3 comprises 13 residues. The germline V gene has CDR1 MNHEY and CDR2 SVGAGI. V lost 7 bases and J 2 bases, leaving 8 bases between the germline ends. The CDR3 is CASTTRNTGELFF. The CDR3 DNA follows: TGTGCCAGCACGACACGTAACACCGGGGAGCTGTTTTTT.

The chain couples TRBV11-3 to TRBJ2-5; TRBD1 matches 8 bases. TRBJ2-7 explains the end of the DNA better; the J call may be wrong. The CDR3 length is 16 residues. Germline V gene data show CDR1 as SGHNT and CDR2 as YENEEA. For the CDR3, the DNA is TGTGCCAGCAGCTTAAAATCCCAGGGGGCTTCCTACGAGCAGTACTTC. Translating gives CASSLKSQGASYEQYF.

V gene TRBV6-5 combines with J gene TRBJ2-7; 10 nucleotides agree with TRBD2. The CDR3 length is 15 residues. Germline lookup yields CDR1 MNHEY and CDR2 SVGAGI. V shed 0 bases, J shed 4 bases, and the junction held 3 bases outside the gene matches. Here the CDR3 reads CASSYSKAGGYEQYF. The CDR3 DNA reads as TGTGCCAGCAGTTACTCGAAAGCGGGAGGGTACGAGCAGTACTTC.

Here the CDR3 DNA reads TGTGCCAGCAGTCTCCCTGGGACAGGGAGACACGAGCAGTACTTC. It encodes CASSLPGTGRHEQYF. The chain has TRBV28 and TRBJ2-7, with 9 bases that match TRBD1. CDR1 is MDHEN and CDR2 is SYDVKM in the germline V gene. V was pared by 5 bases and J by 5 bases, with 10 bases of the junction left unmatched. The CDR3 contains 15 residues.

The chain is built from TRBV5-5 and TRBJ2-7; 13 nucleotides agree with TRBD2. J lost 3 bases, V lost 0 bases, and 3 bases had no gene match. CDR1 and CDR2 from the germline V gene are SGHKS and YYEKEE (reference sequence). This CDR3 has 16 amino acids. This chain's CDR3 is CASSLAWTSGSYEQYF. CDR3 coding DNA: TGTGCCAGCAGCTTGGCTTGGACTAGCGGGAGCTACGAGCAGTACTTC.

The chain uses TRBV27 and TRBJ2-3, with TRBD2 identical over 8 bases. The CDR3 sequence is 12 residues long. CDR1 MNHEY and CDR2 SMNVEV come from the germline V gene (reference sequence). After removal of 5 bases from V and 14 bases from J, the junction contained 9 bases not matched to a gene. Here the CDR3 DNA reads TGTGCCAGCAGTGCCTTTAGCGGGATCATGTATTTT. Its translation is CASSAFSGIMYF.

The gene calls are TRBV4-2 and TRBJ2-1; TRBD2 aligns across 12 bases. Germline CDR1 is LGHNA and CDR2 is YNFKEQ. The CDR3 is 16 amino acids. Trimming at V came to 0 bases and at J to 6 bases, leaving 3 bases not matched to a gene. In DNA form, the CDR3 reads TGTGCCAGCAGCCAAGACTCTAGCGGGAGGGTCAATGAGCAGTTCTTC. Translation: CASSQDSSGRVNEQFF.

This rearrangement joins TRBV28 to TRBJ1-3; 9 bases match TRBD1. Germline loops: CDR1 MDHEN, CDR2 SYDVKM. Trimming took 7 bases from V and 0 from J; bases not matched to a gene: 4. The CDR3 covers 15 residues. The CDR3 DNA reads TGTGCCAGCAACAGGGGGCGCCTCTCTGGAAACACCATATATTTT. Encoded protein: CASNRGRLSGNTIYF.

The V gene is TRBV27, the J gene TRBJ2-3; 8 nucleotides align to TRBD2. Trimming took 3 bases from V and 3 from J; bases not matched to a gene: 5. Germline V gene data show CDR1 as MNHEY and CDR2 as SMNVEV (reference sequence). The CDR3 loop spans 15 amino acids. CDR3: CASSFRASGTDTQYF. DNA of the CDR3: TGTGCCAGCAGTTTTAGGGCTAGCGGGACAGATACGCAGTATTTT.

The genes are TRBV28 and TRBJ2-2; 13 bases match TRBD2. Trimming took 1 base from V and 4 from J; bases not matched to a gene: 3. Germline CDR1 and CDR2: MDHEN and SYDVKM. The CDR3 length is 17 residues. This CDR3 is CASSLSGLAGVTGELFF. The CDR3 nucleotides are TGTGCCAGCAGTTTATCCGGACTAGCGGGAGTCACCGGGGAGCTGTTTTTT.

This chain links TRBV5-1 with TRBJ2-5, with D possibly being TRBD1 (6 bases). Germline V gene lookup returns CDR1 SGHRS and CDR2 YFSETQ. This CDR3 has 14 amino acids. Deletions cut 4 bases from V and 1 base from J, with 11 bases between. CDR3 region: CASSIQGTQETQYF. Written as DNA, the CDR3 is TGCGCCAGCAGCATCCAGGGGACCCAAGAGACCCAGTACTTC.

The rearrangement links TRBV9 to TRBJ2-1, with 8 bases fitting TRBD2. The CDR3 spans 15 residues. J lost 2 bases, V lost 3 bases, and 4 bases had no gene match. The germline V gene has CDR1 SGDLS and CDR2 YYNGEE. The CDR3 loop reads CASSATAGAYNEQFF. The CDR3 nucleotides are TGTGCCAGCAGCGCTACAGCGGGAGCCTACAATGAGCAGTTCTTC.

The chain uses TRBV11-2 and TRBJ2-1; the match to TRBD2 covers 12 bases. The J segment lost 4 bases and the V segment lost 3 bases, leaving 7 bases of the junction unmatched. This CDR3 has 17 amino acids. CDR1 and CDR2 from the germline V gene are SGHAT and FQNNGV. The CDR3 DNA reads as TGTGCCAGCAGCTTCCCAAAGACTAGCGGGAGTTACAATGAGCAGTTCTTC. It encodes CASSFPKTSGSYNEQFF. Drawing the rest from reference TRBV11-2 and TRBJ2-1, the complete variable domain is EAGVAQSPRYKIIEKRQSVAFWCNPISGHATLYWYQQILGQGPKLLIQFQNNGVVDDSQLPKDRFSAERLKGVDSTLKIQPAKLEDSAVYLCASSFPKTSGSYNEQFFGPGTRLTVL.

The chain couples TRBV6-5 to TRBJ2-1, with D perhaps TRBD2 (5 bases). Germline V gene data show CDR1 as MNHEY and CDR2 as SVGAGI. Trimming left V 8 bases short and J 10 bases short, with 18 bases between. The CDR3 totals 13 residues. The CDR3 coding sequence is TGTGCCAGCTCCGGATGGACTGGGCAAGAGCAGTTCTTC. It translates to CASSGWTGQEQFF.

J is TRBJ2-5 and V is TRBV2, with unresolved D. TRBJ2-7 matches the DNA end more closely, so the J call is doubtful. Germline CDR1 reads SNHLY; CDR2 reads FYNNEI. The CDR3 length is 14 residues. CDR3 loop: CASSEARKSYEQYF. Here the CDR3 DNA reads TGTGCCAGCAGTGAAGCGCGTAAAAGTTACGAGCAGTACTTC.

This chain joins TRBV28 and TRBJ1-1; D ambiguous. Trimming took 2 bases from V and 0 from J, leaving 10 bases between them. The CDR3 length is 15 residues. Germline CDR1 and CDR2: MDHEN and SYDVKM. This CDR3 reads CASSLGTAMNTEAFF. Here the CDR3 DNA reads TGTGCCAGCAGTTTAGGTACAGCTATGAACACTGAAGCTTTCTTT.